This T cell receptor (beta chain) was sequenced during a study of blood T cell repertoires in COVID-19. Study-wide background: Researchers got acute and convalescent COVID-19 samples from the United States, Italy and Spain. Sources were T cells, B-cell-depleted T cells, or PBMCs; the material itself was cDNA or gDNA.

Between the trimmed V and J ends, which lost 1 base and 11 bases, there was a span of 10 bases. Germline V gene sequence: CDR1 KGHDR, CDR2 SFDVKD. CDR3 length: 12 residues. Original processing methods: Amplified reference gene primers provided the basis for estimating nucleated cell counts. TCRdb's table, derived via immunoSEQ multiplex PCR, lists solely in-frame clones and lacks some. V and J calls plus clone size are reproduced from that table; the DNA served to infer D and trimming. This table has some 110,000 clones, 91% appearing once. The chain is built from TRBV24-1 and TRBJ1-1; no reliable D call. Sequencing was done on a sample of peripheral blood. This receptor was taken from a human donor in a cohort sampled during active COVID-19. The CDR3 protein is CATSDFGSRAFF. The CDR3 DNA reads TGTGCCACCAGTGATTTTGGGAGTAGGGCTTTCTTT.